This T cell receptor beta chain was captured in a study of cytomegalovirus exposure and HLA in healthy donors. Whole-study results and caveats: When a later analysis was performed, an Asian-associated ancestry cluster reportedly had fewer N-insertions than the 666-donor mean. Common viral pathogens (according to a later analysis) appeared linked to several of the most significant clusters. Sequencing likely caused a cluster of highly shared sequence variants.

The CDR3 totals 14 residues. V gave up 4 bases and J gave up 2 bases, with 12 bases separating them. Germline assignment: CDR1 SGHRS and CDR2 YFSETQ. Concerning this clone itself: Its target is not known.

Use of 60 Vbeta and 13 Jbeta primers characterized the PCR. Here immunoSEQ multiplex PCR was the method, and the copy in TCRdb shows in-frame clones only, minus some. The table includes around 150,000 clones, about 64% detected once. This chain links TRBV5-1 with TRBJ1-1; possibly TRBD1 for D (5 bases). Sequenced sample: PBMCs. This TCR came from a man in his sixties in good health and CMV-seronegative. The CDR3, as DNA: TGCGCCAGCAGCCAGGGTCCGCAAAACACTGAAGCTTTCTTT. This encodes CASSQGPQNTEAFF.